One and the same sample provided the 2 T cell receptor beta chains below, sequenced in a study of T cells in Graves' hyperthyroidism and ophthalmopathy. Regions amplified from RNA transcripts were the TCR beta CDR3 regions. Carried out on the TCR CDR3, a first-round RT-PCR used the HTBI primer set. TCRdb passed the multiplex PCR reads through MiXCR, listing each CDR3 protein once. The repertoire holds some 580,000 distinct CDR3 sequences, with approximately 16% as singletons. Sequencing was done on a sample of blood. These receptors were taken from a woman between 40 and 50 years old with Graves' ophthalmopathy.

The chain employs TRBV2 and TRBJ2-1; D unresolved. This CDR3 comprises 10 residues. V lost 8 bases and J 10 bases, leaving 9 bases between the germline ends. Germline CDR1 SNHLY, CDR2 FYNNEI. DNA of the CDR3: TGTGCCAGCGTGTGGACCGAGCAGTTCTTC. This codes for CASVWTEQFF.

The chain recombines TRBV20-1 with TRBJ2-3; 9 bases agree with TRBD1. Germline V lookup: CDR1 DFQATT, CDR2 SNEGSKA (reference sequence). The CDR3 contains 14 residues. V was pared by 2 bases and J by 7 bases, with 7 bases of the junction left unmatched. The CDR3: CSARTGQGAHTQYF. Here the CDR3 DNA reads TGCAGTGCTAGAACGGGACAGGGTGCGCATACGCAGTATTTT.